The 8 T cell receptor beta chains given below trace back to one sample, sequenced in a study of blood T cell repertoires in COVID-19. The repertoire was sequenced with immunoSEQ multiplex PCR; TCRdb's copy has only in-frame clones and lacks some. The sample records hundreds of thousands of clones, approximately 91% being singletons. Specimen: peripheral blood. These receptor sequences come from a human donor in a cohort sampled during active COVID-19.

This rearrangement joins TRBV3-1 (or the pseudogene TRBV3-2) to TRBJ2-1, with D unresolved. V lost 1 base and J 2 bases, leaving 9 bases between the germline ends. Germline V gene data show CDR1 as LGHDT and CDR2 as YNNKEL (reference sequence). The CDR3 sequence is 15 residues long. CDR3 DNA: TGTGCCAGCAGCCAAGGTCCTAGTACCTACAATGAGCAGTTCTTC. It is translated as CASSQGPSTYNEQFF.

V usage is TRBV29-1 and J usage is TRBJ2-7; D unclear. Germline CDR1 SQVTM, CDR2 ANQGSEA. This CDR3 is built from 12 residues. The V end was cut by 4 bases, the J end by 1 base, with 8 bases between. CDR3 DNA sequence: TGCAGCGTTGTGCAGGAATCCTACGAGCAGTACTTC. Its protein product is CSVVQESYEQYF.

This clone has just one count. This rearrangement joins TRBV21-1 to TRBJ1-2. TRBV21-1 is an annotated pseudogene. This CDR3 has 15 residues. Here the CDR3 reads CASSKARGGTYGYTF. CDR3 DNA sequence: TGTGCCAGCAGCAAAGCTAGGGGGGGAACCTATGGCTACACCTTC.

The V call is TRBV2, the J call TRBJ2-4, with 12 bases that match TRBD1. The CDR3 is 17 amino acids. V trimming: 7 bases; J trimming: 3 bases; junction bases outside the gene matches: 10. Germline CDR1 and CDR2: SNHLY and FYNNEI. CDR3 protein: CASKFRDRGRGKNIQYF. Written as DNA, the CDR3 is TGTGCCAGCAAATTTAGGGACAGGGGGCGAGGCAAAAACATTCAGTACTTC.

With respect to this clone: At the DNA level, this CDR3 is encoded by other sequences in the same sample as well. V usage is TRBV6-5 and J usage is TRBJ1-3, with D perhaps TRBD1 (6 bases). V was clipped by 5 bases and J by 0 bases, with 8 bases between them. The CDR3 is 14 amino acids. Germline V gene sequence: CDR1 MNHEY, CDR2 SVGAGI. CDR3 nucleotide sequence: TGTGCCAGCAGTCTCAGGGGCTCTGGAAACACCATATATTTT. Its protein is CASSLRGSGNTIYF.

This clone was seen a handful of times. The rearrangement joins TRBV20-1 to TRBJ1-4; maybe TRBD1 (5 bases). The germline V and J ends were trimmed by 2 bases and 10 bases, with 8 bases remaining between them. The germline CDR1 and CDR2 sequences are DFQATT and SNEGSKA (reference sequence). The length of the CDR3 is 11 residues. CDR3 loop: CSARSDRKLFF. The DNA of the CDR3 is TGCAGTGCTAGATCCGACAGAAAACTGTTTTTT.

The V call is TRBV7-9, the J call TRBJ2-6; TRBD1 matches at 9 bases. The trim removed 6 bases at V and 2 bases at J, leaving 11 bases unmatched. The CDR3 extends over 18 amino acids. Germline CDR1 SEHNR, CDR2 FQNEAQ (reference sequence). The CDR3 loop reads CASRASGTGITGANVLTF. DNA of the CDR3: TGTGCCAGCAGAGCCAGCGGGACAGGGATCACTGGGGCCAACGTCCTGACTTTC.

The chain carries TRBV30 and TRBJ2-5; 9 bases match TRBD1. This CDR3 comprises 15 residues. Germline V lookup: CDR1 GTSNPN, CDR2 SVGIG (reference sequence). V shed 0 bases, J shed 4 bases, and the junction held 6 bases outside the gene matches. The CDR3 sequence is CAWSVDRGSAETQYF. The CDR3 DNA reads TGTGCCTGGAGTGTGGACAGGGGATCCGCAGAGACCCAGTACTTC.